Below are 16 T cell receptor beta chains sequenced from a single sample in a study of vaccination effects on CD4 cells after COVID-19 (dated by TCRdb to about 2022). After about 10 days of culture, CD4+ T cells were isolated with the EasySep CD4+ T cell isolation kit. Library construction relied on the immunoSEQ multiplex PCR assay. Not all clones reach the TCRdb copy of this immuneACCESS table, which keeps in-frame sequences only. Checked studies attribute under half of the gap to unresolved V genes and leave the rest unexplained. In this sample the table shows over 45,000 clones, 60% to 85% of which occur a single time. Roughly 3.2% of the sample lies in the top ten. No antigens are known for them. The sample in question was CD4+ T cells from PBMCs cultured without peptide, obtained before COVID-19 vaccination. The receptors were sampled from a human donor who received a COVID-19 vaccine.

CDR3 nucleotide sequence: TGTGCCAGCAGCTTAGGGGCAGGCTCCTACAATGAGCAGTTCTTC. Protein: CASSLGAGSYNEQFF. V is TRBV7-2 and J is TRBJ2-1; no clear D gene. V dropped 1 base and J dropped 0 bases, with 7 bases sitting between them. Per the germline V gene, CDR1 is SGHTA and CDR2 is FQGNSA. The CDR3 totals 15 residues.

This rearrangement joins TRBV11-2 to TRBJ1-2; no firm D call. Deletions cut 5 bases from V and 1 base from J, with 17 bases between. This CDR3 contains 16 residues. From germline, CDR1 is SGHAT and CDR2 FQNNGV. The CDR3 loop is CASSPSNPRGNYGYTF. The CDR3 region has the DNA TGTGCCAGCAGCCCGTCAAACCCGCGGGGTAACTATGGCTACACCTTC.

CDR3 residues: CASSLTGPYSGNTIYF. The CDR3 DNA is TGCGCCAGCAGCTTGACCGGGCCCTATTCTGGAAACACCATATATTTT. V and J are TRBV5-1 and TRBJ1-3, with D uncertain. Trimming pared 1 base from V and 1 base from J, leaving 12 bases between. Germline assignment: CDR1 SGHRS and CDR2 YFSETQ. The CDR3 is made up of 16 amino acids.

V gene TRBV3-1 (or the pseudogene TRBV3-2) combines with J gene TRBJ1-6; maybe TRBD1 (6 bases). Germline V gene data show CDR1 as LGHDT and CDR2 as YNNKEL (reference sequence). This CDR3 contains 20 residues. Between the trimmed V and J ends, which lost 2 bases and 10 bases, there was a span of 30 bases. The CDR3 DNA follows: TGTGCCAGCAGCCAATTTAAGCCTGTACAGTCTTGGCCCGGGGGCTCACCCCTCCACTTT. Translated: CASSQFKPVQSWPGGSPLHF.

The J gene is TRBJ1-5, the V gene TRBV6-5, with D possibly TRBD1 on 5 matching bases. The V gene lost 0 bases and the J gene lost 4 bases, with 10 bases spanning the gap. Germline V gives CDR1 MNHEY, CDR2 SVGAGI. This CDR3 spans 15 amino acids. For the CDR3, the DNA is TGTGCCAGCAGTTACTCAGGGGCTGGGAATCAGCCCCAGCATTTT. This gives the protein CASSYSGAGNQPQHF.

The rearrangement links TRBV28 to TRBJ2-7; 9 nucleotides match TRBD1. Germline V gene lookup returns CDR1 MDHEN and CDR2 SYDVKM. Trimming removed 1 base from V and 5 bases from J; junction bases left unmatched: 12. The CDR3 contains 17 residues. Here the CDR3 DNA reads TGTGCCAGCAGTTTATTCGGCGGGACAGGGAAAGGTCACGAGCAGTACGTC. Amino acid sequence: CASSLFGGTGKGHEQYV.

The chain carries TRBV19 and TRBJ2-3; no definite D call. Germline CDR1 and CDR2: LNHDA and SQIVND (reference sequence). The length of the CDR3 is 11 residues. The ends were cut back, 10 bases at V and 6 bases at J, with 11 bases in the middle. The CDR3 sequence is CATSTWDTQYF. The CDR3 DNA is TGTGCCACCTCAACGTGGGATACGCAGTATTTT.

V gene TRBV24-1 combines with J gene TRBJ2-5, with D possibly TRBD1 on 7 matching bases. Germline CDR1 KGHDR, CDR2 SFDVKD. The CDR3 has 15 amino acids. V lost 3 bases and J lost 7, with 17 bases in between. DNA for the CDR3: TGTGCCACCAGTGATGCCCAGGGGGGCGCTGGGACCCAGTACTTC. Amino acid sequence: CATSDAQGGAGTQYF.

This chain links TRBV3-1 (or the pseudogene TRBV3-2) with TRBJ2-3; the match to TRBD2 covers 8 bases. The V segment lost 4 bases and the J segment 1 base; nucleotides outside the gene matches: 4. The CDR3 spans 15 residues. The V gene's germline CDR1 is LGHDT and CDR2 YNNKEL (reference sequence). CDR3 coding DNA: TGTGCCAGCAGCCCTGACGGGGGGGGCACAGATACGCAGTATTTT. This codes for CASSPDGGGTDTQYF.

CDR3 nucleotide sequence: TGTGCCAGCAGAGCAGCAGGGGGTCGGAACACCATATATTTT. Its protein product is CASRAAGGRNTIYF. J is TRBJ1-3 and V is TRBV7-9; 7 bases match TRBD1. The CDR3 is 14 amino acids. Trimming at V came to 6 bases and at J to 7 bases, leaving 9 bases not matched to a gene. Germline CDR1 SEHNR, CDR2 FQNEAQ (reference sequence). The whole variable domain, remainder taken from reference TRBV7-9 and TRBJ1-3, is DTGVSQNPRHKITKRGQNVTFRCDPISEHNRLYWYRQTLGQGPEFLTYFQNEAQLEKSRLLSDRFSAERPKGSFSTLEIQRTEQGDSAMYLCASRAAGGRNTIYFGEGSWLTVV.

The DNA for the CDR3 is TGTGCCAGCAGCCCCCACACAAGCGGGGGGCCGGTAATAGAGACCCAGTACTTC. Translation: CASSPHTSGGPVIETQYF. The chain combines TRBV5-5 with TRBJ2-5, with 9 nucleotides matching TRBD2. V was pared by 4 bases and J by 4 bases, with 17 bases of the junction left unmatched. This CDR3 contains 18 residues. In germline, CDR1 is SGHKS, CDR2 YYEKEE (reference sequence).

J is TRBJ2-7 and V is TRBV5-6; weak D call: TRBD1 (6 bases). Germline V gene sequence: CDR1 SGHDT, CDR2 YYEEEE. The V end was cut by 4 bases, the J end by 6 bases, with 17 bases between. The CDR3 runs 14 residues. CDR3 loop: CASSQWTVRIEQYV. The CDR3 bases are TGTGCCAGCAGCCAGTGGACAGTGAGGATCGAGCAGTACGTC.

V and J are TRBV14 and TRBJ1-3; D possibly corresponds to TRBD1 (5 bases). Trimming took 2 bases from V and 4 from J, leaving 15 bases between them. Germline CDR1 reads SGHDN; CDR2 reads FVKESK. The CDR3 runs to 16 residues. The CDR3: CASSQKQATAGNTIYF. The CDR3 region has the DNA TGTGCCAGCAGCCAAAAACAGGCAACTGCGGGAAACACCATATATTTT.

This clone has just a few counts. The chain combines TRBV2 with TRBJ2-7, with TRBD1 matching over 8 bases. V lost 6 bases and J lost 4; bases outside the gene matches: 2. CDR1 SNHLY and CDR2 FYNNEI come from the germline V gene. There are 12 residues in the CDR3. The CDR3 is CASSGQGYEQYV. DNA for the CDR3: TGTGCCAGCAGCGGACAGGGATACGAGCAGTACGTC.

The V call is TRBV20-1, the J call TRBJ1-1; D gene uncertain. CDR3 size: 11 residues. The V gene lost 5 bases and the J gene lost 4 bases, with 8 bases spanning the gap. Germline assignment: CDR1 DFQATT and CDR2 SNEGSKA (reference sequence). The CDR3 DNA is TGCAGTGCTGAGGACGCCACTGAAGCTTTCTTT. It translates to CSAEDATEAFF.

The rearrangement joins TRBV10-1 to TRBJ2-5; D not certain. The V end lost 3 bases, the J end lost 2 bases, and 7 bases lay between the germline ends. There are 13 residues in the CDR3. Germline values: CDR1 WNHNN, CDR2 SYGVQD (reference sequence). The CDR3 sequence is CASSDRMQETQYF. The CDR3 region has the DNA TGCGCCAGCAGTGACCGAATGCAAGAGACCCAGTACTTC.